One and the same sample provided the 29 T cell receptor beta chains below, sequenced in a study of blood T cell repertoires in COVID-19. Produced via immunoSEQ multiplex PCR; TCRdb's table is partial and in-frame only. Of some 700,000 clones in the sample, around 89% are singletons; the top ten hold 0.2% to 0.3%. Source material: peripheral blood. These TCRs come from a woman younger than 35 with acute or convalescent COVID-19.

The V gene is TRBV7-6, the J gene TRBJ1-3, with a possible D match to TRBD1 (6 bases). This CDR3 region has 16 residues. Between the trimmed V and J ends, which lost 0 bases and 0 bases, there was a span of 9 bases. The germline V gene encodes CDR1 SGHVS and CDR2 FNYEAQ. CDR3 in amino acids: CASSLADSYSGNTIYF. In DNA form, the CDR3 reads TGTGCCAGCAGCTTAGCGGACAGTTACTCTGGAAACACCATATATTTT.

The chain joins TRBV25-1 to TRBJ2-2, with 10 nucleotides matching TRBD1. V lost 3 bases and J lost 8; bases outside the gene matches: 9. Germline CDR1 reads MGHDK; CDR2 reads SYGVNS. The CDR3 has 16 residues. For the CDR3, the DNA is TGTGCCAGCAGTGACCGGGACAGGGGTATCAGGGGGGAGCTGTTTTTT. This translates into CASSDRDRGIRGELFF.

The chain links TRBV7-2 to TRBJ2-7, with 14 bases matching TRBD2. Germline loops: CDR1 SGHTA, CDR2 FQGNSA. This CDR3 is 16 amino acids long. J lost 3 bases, V lost 4 bases, and 5 bases had no gene match. As DNA, the CDR3 is TGTGCCAGCAGCTCCTCCGGGACTAGCGGGGGCTACGAGCAGTACTTC. Its translation is CASSSSGTSGGYEQYF.

The chain uses TRBV2 and TRBJ2-6; a possible D gene is TRBD2 (5 bases). The V end lost 2 bases, the J end lost 0 bases, and 23 bases lay between the germline ends. CDR3 length: 21 residues. Germline values: CDR1 SNHLY, CDR2 FYNNEI. CDR3 sequence: CASSERFMGSAGSSGANVLTF. As DNA, the CDR3 is TGTGCCAGCAGTGAAAGATTTATGGGGTCGGCGGGTTCCTCTGGGGCCAACGTCCTGACTTTC.

V gene TRBV7-6 combines with J gene TRBJ1-6; TRBD1 might be the D (5 bases). Deletions cut 1 base from V and 4 bases from J, with 11 bases between. Per the germline V gene, CDR1 is SGHVS and CDR2 is FNYEAQ. CDR3 length equals 16 residues. In DNA, the CDR3 is TGTGCCAGCAGCTTAGTTTTTGGGGGGTATAATTCACCCCTCCACTTT. This encodes CASSLVFGGYNSPLHF.

The chain is built from TRBV19 and TRBJ1-2; D not resolved. Per the germline V gene, CDR1 is LNHDA and CDR2 is SQIVND (reference sequence). Trimming removed 8 bases from V and 4 bases from J, with 8 bases in between. The length of the CDR3 is 11 residues. The CDR3 is CASPDTYGYTF. Here the CDR3 DNA reads TGTGCCAGTCCTGACACCTATGGCTACACCTTC.

The chain is built from TRBV6-5 and TRBJ1-5; D is uncertain. V was pared by 4 bases and J by 4 bases, with 5 bases between. CDR3 length equals 12 residues. Germline assignment: CDR1 MNHEY and CDR2 SVGAGI. CDR3 sequence reads: CASSFENQPQHF. The CDR3 DNA reads as TGTGCCAGCAGTTTTGAGAATCAGCCCCAGCATTTT.

The J gene is TRBJ1-2, the V gene TRBV5-6, with no clear D. Germline V gene sequence: CDR1 SGHDT, CDR2 YYEEEE. The CDR3 runs 13 residues. Trimming shortened V by 0 bases and J by 3 bases, and 6 bases separated the two germline ends. The CDR3 region is CASSLVRDYGYTF. The CDR3 bases are TGTGCCAGCAGCTTGGTCCGCGACTATGGCTACACCTTC.

The V and J genes are TRBV19 and TRBJ1-5; 9 bases map to TRBD1. The ends lost 3 bases at V and 7 bases at J; junction bases unmatched: 7. CDR3 length: 15 amino acids. The germline V gene has CDR1 LNHDA and CDR2 SQIVND (reference sequence). The CDR3 DNA sequence: TGTGCCAGTAGTATGGGGGACAGGGAAGGGCAGCCCCAGCATTTT. Protein: CASSMGDREGQPQHF.

V is TRBV11-3 and J is TRBJ1-1, with D possibly being TRBD1 (5 bases). V lost 4 bases and J 4 bases, leaving 10 bases between the germline ends. The CDR3 runs 13 residues. Germline V lookup: CDR1 SGHNT, CDR2 YENEEA. CDR3 amino acids: CASSSSGGTEAFF. As DNA, the CDR3 is TGTGCCAGCAGCTCCTCGGGGGGCACTGAAGCTTTCTTT.

The chain joins TRBV7-8 to TRBJ2-3; maybe TRBD1 (6 bases). This CDR3 is built from 16 residues. The germline CDR1 and CDR2 sequences are SGHVS and FQNEAQ. V lost 5 bases to trimming and J lost 2 bases, with 17 bases between them. The CDR3 loop is CASSRLASGATDTQYF. In DNA, the CDR3 is TGTGCCAGCAGCCGGCTCGCGTCAGGGGCCACAGATACGCAGTATTTT. Combining the CDR3 with reference TRBV7-8 and TRBJ2-3 gives the whole variable domain GAGVSQSPRYKVAKRGQDVALRCDPISGHVSLFWYQQALGQGPEFLTYFQNEAQLDKSGLPSDRFFAERPEGSVSTLKIQRTQQEDSAVYLCASSRLASGATDTQYFGPGTRLTVL.

The chain couples TRBV30 to TRBJ2-3, with 7 bases fitting TRBD1. Germline V CDR1 and CDR2: GTSNPN, SVGIG (reference sequence). Trimming took 3 bases from V and 6 from J; bases not matched to a gene: 9. This CDR3 has 14 residues. The CDR3 region is CAWRRQGSADTQYF. The DNA for the CDR3 is TGTGCCTGGAGGAGACAGGGTTCAGCCGATACGCAGTATTTT. Combining the CDR3 with reference TRBV30 and TRBJ2-3 gives the whole variable domain SQTIHQWPATLVQPVGSPLSLECTVEGTSNPNLYWYRQAAGRGLQLLFYSVGIGQISSEVPQNLSASRPQDRQFILSSKKLLLSDSGFYLCAWRRQGSADTQYFGPGTRLTVL.

The chain links TRBV6-2 or TRBV6-3 to TRBJ2-7, with 8 bases matching TRBD2. The germline gives CDR1 MNHEY, CDR2 SVGEGT. V dropped 2 bases and J dropped 3; count of bases not matched to a gene: 3. This CDR3 spans 14 amino acids. CDR3 loop: CASSYSGGFYEQYF. The CDR3, as DNA: TGTGCCAGCAGTTACAGCGGGGGATTCTACGAGCAGTACTTC.

This chain uses TRBV7-6 with TRBJ1-1, with TRBD1 identical over 8 bases. The CDR3 length is 15 residues. Trimming at V came to 5 bases and at J to 3 bases, leaving 8 bases not matched to a gene. Germline V gene data show CDR1 as SGHVS and CDR2 as FNYEAQ. The CDR3 loop is CASSRTGGDDTEAFF. CDR3 bases: TGTGCCAGCAGCCGAACAGGGGGGGACGACACTGAAGCTTTCTTT. Variable domain in full (rest from reference TRBV7-6 and TRBJ1-1): GAGVSQSPRYKVTKRGQDVALRCDPISGHVSLYWYRQALGQGPEFLTYFNYEAQQDKSGLPNDRFSAERPEGSISTLTIQRTEQRDSAMYRCASSRTGGDDTEAFFGQGTRLTVV.

This chain connects TRBV30 to TRBJ1-2; D unresolved. Trimming pared 0 bases from V and 8 bases from J, leaving 13 bases between. CDR1 is GTSNPN, CDR2 SVGIG, per germline (reference sequence). The CDR3 length is 13 residues. The CDR3 loop is CAWSVRSSEGYTF. The CDR3 region has the DNA TGTGCCTGGAGTGTAAGGAGCTCCGAAGGCTACACCTTC. The whole variable domain, remainder taken from reference TRBV30 and TRBJ1-2, is SQTIHQWPATLVQPVGSPLSLECTVEGTSNPNLYWYRQAAGRGLQLLFYSVGIGQISSEVPQNLSASRPQDRQFILSSKKLLLSDSGFYLCAWSVRSSEGYTFGSGTRLTVV.

This clone was seen a handful of times. The V and J genes are TRBV4-1 and TRBJ2-7; 9 bases match TRBD1. CDR1 is MGHRA, CDR2 YSYEKL, per germline. Losses at the gene ends were 4 bases for V and 6 bases for J; bases not matched to a gene: 7. The CDR3 contains 14 residues. In DNA, the CDR3 is TGCGCCAGCAGCCCAGGACAGGGGAGGGCCGAGCAGTACTTC. Translation: CASSPGQGRAEQYF.

V usage is TRBV4-2 and J usage is TRBJ2-5; TRBD2 matches at 8 bases. Germline V lookup: CDR1 LGHNA, CDR2 YNFKEQ. The CDR3 contains 15 residues. V shed 4 bases, J shed 2 bases, and the junction held 6 bases outside the gene matches. CDR3: CASSPRIAGQETQYF. For the CDR3, the DNA is TGTGCCAGCAGCCCCCGGATAGCGGGGCAAGAGACCCAGTACTTC.

The chain combines TRBV18 with TRBJ1-5; 10 bases are a match to TRBD1. Germline lookup yields CDR1 KGHSH and CDR2 LQKENI. V was pared by 4 bases and J by 5 bases, with 5 bases of the junction left unmatched. This CDR3 contains 15 residues. CDR3 sequence (DNA): TGTGCCAGCTCACTCACCGGGACAGGGGATCAGCCCCAGCATTTT. Its protein product is CASSLTGTGDQPQHF.

The chain employs TRBV9 and TRBJ2-7, with a tentative D call TRBD2 (5 bases). This CDR3 is 13 amino acids long. Between the trimmed V and J ends, which lost 0 bases and 5 bases, there was a span of 9 bases. CDR1 and CDR2 from the germline V gene are SGDLS and YYNGEE. CDR3 in amino acids: CASSVESRDEQYF. The CDR3 DNA is TGTGCCAGCAGCGTAGAATCGCGGGACGAGCAGTACTTC.

CDR3 protein: CSVKNRGQNEKLFF. The CDR3 DNA is TGCAGCGTTAAGAACAGGGGGCAGAATGAAAAACTGTTTTTT. The V and J genes are TRBV29-1 and TRBJ1-4; 9 bases are shared with TRBD1. Germline CDR1 SQVTM, CDR2 ANQGSEA. Trimming took 5 bases from V and 5 from J; bases not matched to a gene: 6. The CDR3 is made up of 14 amino acids.

The chain employs TRBV7-2 and TRBJ2-1, with D perhaps matching TRBD1 (6 bases). The length of the CDR3 is 15 residues. Germline values: CDR1 SGHTA, CDR2 FQGNSA. Trimming left V 5 bases short and J 4 bases short, with 15 bases between. The CDR3 loop is CASSLPTGDYNEQFF. The CDR3 DNA follows: TGTGCCAGCAGCCTCCCGACAGGAGATTACAATGAGCAGTTCTTC.

This clone was seen a single time. The chain recombines TRBV6-5 with TRBJ2-1; D possibly corresponds to TRBD2 (5 bases). The CDR3 is 12 residues long. Germline V gives CDR1 MNHEY, CDR2 SVGAGI. With 7 bases removed from V and 8 bases from J, the gap between germline ends came to 12 bases. The CDR3 reads CASNGVGYEQFF. The CDR3 DNA sequence: TGTGCCAGCAACGGGGTTGGGTATGAGCAGTTCTTC.

Here the CDR3 DNA reads TGTGCCACCGCCGGGGCCGGGGGGAACACCGGGGAGCTGTTTTTT. Translation gives CATAGAGGNTGELFF. The chain links TRBV6-5 to TRBJ2-2; D possibly corresponds to TRBD2 (6 bases). V was shortened by 10 bases and J by 1 base, with 16 bases between the two germline ends. This CDR3 comprises 15 residues. Germline lookup yields CDR1 MNHEY and CDR2 SVGAGI.

CDR3 sequence (DNA): TGCGCCAGCAGCCAAGCCGGGGTAGGCCGTCTAAATTCACCCCTCCACTTT. It codes for CASSQAGVGRLNSPLHF. V usage is TRBV4-3 and J usage is TRBJ1-6; D gene uncertain. CDR1 and CDR2 (germline): LGHNA, YSLEER. Trimming shortened V by 1 base and J by 7 bases, and 17 bases separated the two germline ends. This CDR3 region has 17 residues.

V gene TRBV9 combines with J gene TRBJ1-1, with D unclear. Per the germline V gene, CDR1 is SGDLS and CDR2 is YYNGEE. Trimming removed 4 bases at V and 4 bases at J, with 14 bases between. This CDR3 comprises 14 residues. CDR3 coding DNA: TGTGCCAGCAGCTCGGCGGGGAGGGCCACTGAAGCTTTCTTT. Its translation is CASSSAGRATEAFF.

The chain recombines TRBV6-2 or TRBV6-3 with TRBJ1-2; D might be TRBD1 (6 bases). V dropped 5 bases and J dropped 4 bases, with 23 bases sitting between them. Germline V lookup: CDR1 MNHEY, CDR2 SVGEGT. The CDR3 contains 17 residues. The CDR3, as DNA: TGTGCCAGCAGTGATGCGAAAAGAGGGGGTGTAGGCTATGGCTACACCTTC. Its protein product is CASSDAKRGGVGYGYTF.

V is TRBV7-2 and J is TRBJ1-1; TRBD1 matches at 9 bases. The ends lost 4 bases at V and 5 bases at J; junction bases unmatched: 8. Germline values: CDR1 SGHTA, CDR2 FQGNSA. This CDR3 is built from 15 residues. The chain's CDR3 is CASSYRGTGWTEAFF. The CDR3 DNA reads as TGTGCCAGCAGCTACCGAGGGACAGGGTGGACTGAAGCTTTCTTT.

The chain combines TRBV7-9 with TRBJ1-2, with TRBD1 as a possible D gene (5 bases). V was shortened by 4 bases and J by 6 bases, with 12 bases between the two germline ends. Germline V gives CDR1 SEHNR, CDR2 FQNEAQ (reference sequence). The CDR3 contains 13 residues. Written as DNA, the CDR3 is TGTGCCAGCAGCTGGCCCCAGGGTAATGGCTACACCTTC. This codes for CASSWPQGNGYTF.

This sequence joins TRBV3-1 (or the pseudogene TRBV3-2) and TRBJ2-1, with 12 bases aligning to TRBD2. CDR1 and CDR2 from the germline V gene are LGHDT and YNNKEL (reference sequence). The CDR3 length is 15 residues. After removal of 1 base from V and 6 bases from J, the junction contained 1 base not matched to a gene. In DNA form, the CDR3 reads TGTGCCAGCAGCCAAGCTAGCGGGGGGGGCAATGAGCAGTTCTTC. Translation: CASSQASGGGNEQFF.